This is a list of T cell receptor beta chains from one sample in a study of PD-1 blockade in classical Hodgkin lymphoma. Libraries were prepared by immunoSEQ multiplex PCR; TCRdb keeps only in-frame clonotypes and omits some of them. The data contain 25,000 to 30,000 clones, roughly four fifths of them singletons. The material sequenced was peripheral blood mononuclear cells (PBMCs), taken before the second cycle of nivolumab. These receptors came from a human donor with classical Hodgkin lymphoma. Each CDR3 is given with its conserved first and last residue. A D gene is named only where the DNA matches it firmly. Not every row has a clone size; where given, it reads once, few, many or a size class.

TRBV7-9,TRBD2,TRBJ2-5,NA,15,CASGPTGGRGETQYF,TGTGCCAGCGGCCCCACGGGGGGTCGGGGAGAGACCCAGTACTTC
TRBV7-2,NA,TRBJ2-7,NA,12,CATSTGAYEQYF,TGTGCCACGTCGACAGGAGCCTACGAGCAGTACTTC
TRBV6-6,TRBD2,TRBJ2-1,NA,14,CASSPGGPYNEQFF,TGTGCCAGCAGCCCGGGGGGTCCCTACAATGAGCAGTTCTTC
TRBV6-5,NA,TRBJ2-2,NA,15,CASSRRTDYTGELFF,TGTGCCAGCAGTCGCCGGACTGACTACACCGGGGAGCTGTTTTTT
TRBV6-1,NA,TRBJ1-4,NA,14,CASTRGGSNEKLFF,TGTGCCAGCACTCGGGGGGGATCTAATGAAAAACTGTTTTTT
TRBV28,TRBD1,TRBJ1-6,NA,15,CASRGGPGGFSPLHF,TGTGCCAGCAGAGGCGGGCCAGGGGGCTTTTCACCCCTCCACTTT
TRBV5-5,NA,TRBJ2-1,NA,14,CASSLGPLGNEQFF,TGTGCCAGCAGCCTTGGGCCCCTTGGGAATGAGCAGTTCTTC
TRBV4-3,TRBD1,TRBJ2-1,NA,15,CASSQGDRGGNEQFF,TGCGCCAGCAGCCAAGGGGACAGGGGAGGCAATGAGCAGTTCTTC
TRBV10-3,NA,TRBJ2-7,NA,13,CAISGQRPNEQYF,TGTGCCATCAGCGGACAGAGACCCAACGAGCAGTACTTC
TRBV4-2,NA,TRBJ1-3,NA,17,CASSQDGRGRYGNTIYF,TGTGCCAGCAGCCAAGATGGTAGGGGGAGATATGGAAACACCATATATTTT
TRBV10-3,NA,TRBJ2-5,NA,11,CAISGGETQYF,TGTGCCATCAGTGGGGGCGAGACCCAGTACTTC
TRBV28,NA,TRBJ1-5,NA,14,CASSFRQGHQPQHF,TGTGCCAGCAGTTTTAGGCAGGGACATCAGCCCCAGCATTTT
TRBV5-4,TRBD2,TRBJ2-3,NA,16,CASSLEFTSGGRGQYF,TGTGCCAGCAGCTTGGAGTTTACTAGCGGGGGGCGAGGGCAGTATTTT
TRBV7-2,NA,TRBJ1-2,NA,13,CASSSMDSYGYTF,TGTGCCAGCAGCTCGATGGACAGCTATGGCTACACCTTC
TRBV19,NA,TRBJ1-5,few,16,CASSIYAGESNQPQHF,TGTGCCAGTAGTATCTACGCTGGGGAGAGCAATCAGCCCCAGCATTTT
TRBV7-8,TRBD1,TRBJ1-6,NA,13,CASSLDRVSPLHF,TGTGCCAGCAGCCTAGACAGGGTCTCACCCCTCCACTTT
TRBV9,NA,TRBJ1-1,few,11,CASGRDTEAFF,TGTGCCAGCGGACGAGACACTGAAGCTTTCTTT
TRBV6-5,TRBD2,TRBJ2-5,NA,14,CASSYGRGGETQYF,TGTGCCAGCAGTTACGGGCGGGGGGGAGAGACCCAGTACTTC
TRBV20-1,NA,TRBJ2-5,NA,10,CSAEGETQYF,TGCAGTGCTGAGGGAGAGACCCAGTACTTC
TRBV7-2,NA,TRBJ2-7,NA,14,CASSLVGRDYEQYF,TGTGCCAGCAGCTTAGTGGGCAGGGACTACGAGCAGTACTTC
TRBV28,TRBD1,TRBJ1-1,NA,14,CASSSTGGKTEAFF,TGTGCCAGCAGTTCTACAGGGGGGAAAACTGAAGCTTTCTTT
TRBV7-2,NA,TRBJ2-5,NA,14,CASSYWVGQETQYF,TGTGCCAGCAGCTATTGGGTGGGCCAAGAGACCCAGTACTTC
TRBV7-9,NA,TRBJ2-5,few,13,CASSYHLEETQYF,TGTGCCAGCAGCTACCATCTGGAGGAGACCCAGTACTTC
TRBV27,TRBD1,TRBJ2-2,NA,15,CASSLGTGYTGELFF,TGTGCCAGCAGTTTAGGGACAGGGTACACCGGGGAGCTGTTTTTT
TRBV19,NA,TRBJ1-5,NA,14,CASSIGEGIQPQHF,TGTGCCAGTAGTATCGGGGAGGGGATTCAGCCCCAGCATTTT
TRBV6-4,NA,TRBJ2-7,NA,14,CASSDSGLSYEQYF,TGTGCCAGCAGTGACAGCGGACTTTCCTACGAGCAGTACTTC
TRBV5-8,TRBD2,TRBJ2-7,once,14,CASSLWGGLNEQYF,TGTGCCAGCAGCTTGTGGGGGGGACTCAACGAGCAGTACTTC
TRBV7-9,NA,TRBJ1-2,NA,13,CASSLAGGYGYTF,TGTGCCAGCAGCTTAGCAGGGGGCTATGGCTACACCTTC
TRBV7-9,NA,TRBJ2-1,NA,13,CASLGYSYNEQFF,TGTGCCAGCTTAGGGTATTCCTACAATGAGCAGTTCTTC
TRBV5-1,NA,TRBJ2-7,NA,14,CASTNKTGSYEQYF,TGCGCCAGCACCAACAAAACAGGGTCCTACGAGCAGTACTTC
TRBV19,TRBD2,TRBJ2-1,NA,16,CASSIGLATPYNEQFF,TGTGCCAGTAGTATAGGACTAGCGACCCCTTACAATGAGCAGTTCTTC
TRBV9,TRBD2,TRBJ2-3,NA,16,CASSRGRGPGPDTQYF,TGTGCCAGCTCGCGGGGGAGGGGTCCCGGCCCAGATACGCAGTATTTT
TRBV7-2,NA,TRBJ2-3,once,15,CASSLRQRSTDTQYF,TGTGCCAGCAGCCTTCGTCAGAGGAGCACAGATACGCAGTATTTT
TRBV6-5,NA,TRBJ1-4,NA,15,CASSYTDSYNEKLFF,TGTGCCAGCAGTTACACGGACAGCTATAATGAAAAACTGTTTTTT
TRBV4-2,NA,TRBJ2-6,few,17,CASSQVEGSSGANVLTF,TGTGCCAGCAGCCAAGTTGAGGGGTCTTCTGGGGCCAACGTCCTGACTTTC